This note documents a single T cell receptor (beta chain) sequence. The record originates from a study of blood T cells in healthy people across ages. Looking at the study overall: Per two T cells, template switching captured roughly one barcoded beta molecule.

The second PCR ran roughly 6 to 11 cycles with a sample-barcoded 5' primer and J-beta primers. TCRdb reanalysed the 5' RACE reads using MiXCR and keeps one entry per CDR3 protein. Among more than 1,000,000 distinct CDR3 sequences listed, approximately 25% were seen once. After removal of 5 bases from V and 4 bases from J, the junction contained 7 bases not matched to a gene. CDR3 length: 15 amino acids. The germline V gene encodes CDR1 SGHTA and CDR2 FQGNSA. The same specimen was also included in a second study, on T cells of mothers and their children. From that report: Sequencing got over 8 million TCR beta CDR3 reads from each mother and several million from each child. Similar thymic selection effects on TCR recombination output appear in pairs, both related and unrelated.

This receptor was obtained from a girl aged 2-9 years in good health. The specimen sequenced was blood. The chain combines TRBV7-2 with TRBJ2-5; 10 bases agree with TRBD1. CDR3 residues: CASSLGTGEGETQYF. CDR3 bases: TGTGCCAGCAGCCTAGGGACAGGGGAAGGAGAGACCCAGTACTTC.